This TCR beta chain was sequenced for a study of identical twins. Study results and caveats: With abundant cord blood beta clonotypes, insertions were fewer; memory repertoires showed no such pattern. Excess low generation probability was seen in twin-shared out-of-frame alpha sequences.

This clonotype was observed a handful of times. Its antigen is currently unknown. The CDR3 is 16 residues long. Germline V gene data show CDR1 as MNHNS and CDR2 as SASEGT. The trim removed 6 bases at V and 2 bases at J, leaving 8 bases unmatched. TCRdb redid the calling of the 5' RACE reads with MiXCR, one entry per CDR3 protein. The table includes hundreds of thousands of distinct CDR3 sequences, 6.1% detected once. The sequence was collected from a man in his late teens or twenties in good health. The sample consisted of naive T cells sorted from blood. The gene calls are TRBV6-1 and TRBJ2-3; 10 positions match TRBD2. In DNA, the CDR3 is TGTGCCAGCAGGCCACTAGCGGGGCCTTCCACAGATACGCAGTATTTT. Translated: CASRPLAGPSTDTQYF.